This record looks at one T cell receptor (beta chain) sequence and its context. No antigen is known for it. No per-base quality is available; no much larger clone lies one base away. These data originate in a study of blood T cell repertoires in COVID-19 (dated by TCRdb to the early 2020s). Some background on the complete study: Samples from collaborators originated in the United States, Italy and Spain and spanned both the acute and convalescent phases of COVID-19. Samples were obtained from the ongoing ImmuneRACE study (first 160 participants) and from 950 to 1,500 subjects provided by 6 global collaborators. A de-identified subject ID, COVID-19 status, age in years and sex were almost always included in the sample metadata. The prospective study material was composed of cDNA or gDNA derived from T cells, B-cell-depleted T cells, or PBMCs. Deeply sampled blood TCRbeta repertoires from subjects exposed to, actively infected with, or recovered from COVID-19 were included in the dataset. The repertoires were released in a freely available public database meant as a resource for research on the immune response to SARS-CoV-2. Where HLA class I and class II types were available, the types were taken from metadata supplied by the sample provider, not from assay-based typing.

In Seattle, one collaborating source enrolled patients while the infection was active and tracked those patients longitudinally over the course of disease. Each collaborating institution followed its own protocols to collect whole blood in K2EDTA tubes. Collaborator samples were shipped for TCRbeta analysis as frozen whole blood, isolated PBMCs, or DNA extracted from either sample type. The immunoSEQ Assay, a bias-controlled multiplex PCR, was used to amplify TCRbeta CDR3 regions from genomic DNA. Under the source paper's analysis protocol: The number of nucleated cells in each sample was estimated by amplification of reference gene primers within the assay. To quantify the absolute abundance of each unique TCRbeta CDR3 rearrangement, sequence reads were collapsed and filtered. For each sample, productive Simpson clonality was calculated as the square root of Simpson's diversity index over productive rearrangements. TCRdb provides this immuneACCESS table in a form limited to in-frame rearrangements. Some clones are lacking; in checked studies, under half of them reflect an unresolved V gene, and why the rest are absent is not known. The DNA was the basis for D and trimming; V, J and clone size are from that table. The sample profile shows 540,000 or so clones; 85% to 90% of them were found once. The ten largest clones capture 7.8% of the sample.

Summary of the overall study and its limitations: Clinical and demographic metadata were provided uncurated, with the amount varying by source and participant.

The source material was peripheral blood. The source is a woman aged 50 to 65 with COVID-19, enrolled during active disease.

The CDR3 corresponds to CASSLTVSGGSLGNSPLHF. The nucleotide sequence reads as follows: TGTGCCAGCAGCTTAACGGTTTCGGGTGGGAGCCTGGGTAATTCACCCCTCCACTTT. The chain links TRBV7-9 with TRBJ1-6, with no D gene named confidently. V drops 2 bases and J drops 6 bases, leaving 23 bases in between. The germline V gene (reference sequence) yields SEHNR for CDR1 and FQNEAQ for CDR2. Including the terminal cysteine and phenylalanine, the CDR3 comprises 19 residues. The sequence is cut down to CDR3 DNA, 57 bases in frame from base 1. The CDR3 plus the reference TRBV7-9 and TRBJ1-6 genes for the other parts give the full variable domain: DTGVSQNPRHKITKRGQNVTFRCDPISEHNRLYWYRQTLGQGPEFLTYFQNEAQLEKSRLLSDRFSAERPKGSFSTLEIQRTEQGDSAMYLCASSLTVSGGSLGNSPLHFGNGTRLTVT.